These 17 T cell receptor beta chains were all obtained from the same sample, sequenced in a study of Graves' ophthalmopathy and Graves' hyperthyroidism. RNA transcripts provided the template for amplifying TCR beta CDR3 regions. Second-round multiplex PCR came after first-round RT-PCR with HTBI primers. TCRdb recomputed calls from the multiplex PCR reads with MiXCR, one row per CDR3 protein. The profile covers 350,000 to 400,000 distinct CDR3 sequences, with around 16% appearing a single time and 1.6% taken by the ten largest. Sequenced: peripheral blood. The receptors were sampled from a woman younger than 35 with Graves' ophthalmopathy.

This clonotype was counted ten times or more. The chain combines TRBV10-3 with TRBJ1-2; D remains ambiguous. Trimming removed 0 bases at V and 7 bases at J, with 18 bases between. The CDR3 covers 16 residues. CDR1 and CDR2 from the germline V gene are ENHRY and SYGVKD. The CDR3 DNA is TGTGCCATCAGTGAGTCGGGCGGGCAGTCCGCGGGTGGCTACACCTTC. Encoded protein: CAISESGGQSAGGYTF.

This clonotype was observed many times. The CDR3, as DNA: TGTGCCAGCGGACAGGGGAGCTCCTATAATTCACCCCTCCACTTT. Its translation: CASGQGSSYNSPLHF. This chain joins TRBV25-1 and TRBJ1-6; 9 bases fit TRBD1. V lost 8 bases, J lost 0 bases, and 2 bases stayed unmatched. The V gene's germline CDR1 is MGHDK and CDR2 SYGVNS. This CDR3 region has 15 residues.

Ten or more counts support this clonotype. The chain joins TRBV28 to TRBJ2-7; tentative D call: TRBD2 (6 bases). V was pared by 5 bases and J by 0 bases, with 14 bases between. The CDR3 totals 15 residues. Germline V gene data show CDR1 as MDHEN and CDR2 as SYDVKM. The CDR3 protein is CASSHTGTGSYEQYF. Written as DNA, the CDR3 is TGTGCCAGCAGTCATACCGGGACTGGCTCCTACGAGCAGTACTTC.

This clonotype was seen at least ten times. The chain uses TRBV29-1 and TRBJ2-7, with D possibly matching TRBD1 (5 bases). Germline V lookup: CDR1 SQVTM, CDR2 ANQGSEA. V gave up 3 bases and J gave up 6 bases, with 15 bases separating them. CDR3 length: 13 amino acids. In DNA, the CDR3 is TGCAGCGTTGACAAGGGGTCTGACTCCGAGCAGTACTTC. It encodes CSVDKGSDSEQYF.

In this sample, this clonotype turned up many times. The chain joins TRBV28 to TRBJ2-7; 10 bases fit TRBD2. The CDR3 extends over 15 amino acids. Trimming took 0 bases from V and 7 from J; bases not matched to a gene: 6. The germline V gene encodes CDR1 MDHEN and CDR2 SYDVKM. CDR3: CASSLWVAGGYEQYF. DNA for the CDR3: TGTGCCAGCAGTTTATGGGTAGCGGGAGGTTATGAGCAGTACTTC.

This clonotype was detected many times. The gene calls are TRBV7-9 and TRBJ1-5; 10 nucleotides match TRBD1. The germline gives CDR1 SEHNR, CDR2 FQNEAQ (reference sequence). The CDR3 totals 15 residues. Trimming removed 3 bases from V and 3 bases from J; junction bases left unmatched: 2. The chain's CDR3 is CASSFGTGANQPQHF. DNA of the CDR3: TGTGCCAGCAGCTTCGGGACAGGGGCCAATCAGCCCCAGCATTTT.

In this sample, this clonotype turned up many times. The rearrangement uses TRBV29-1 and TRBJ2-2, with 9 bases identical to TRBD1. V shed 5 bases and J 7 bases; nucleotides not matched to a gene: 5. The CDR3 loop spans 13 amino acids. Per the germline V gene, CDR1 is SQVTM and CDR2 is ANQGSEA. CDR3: CSVRDRVVGELFF. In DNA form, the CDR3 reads TGCAGCGTTAGGGACAGGGTGGTCGGGGAGCTGTTTTTT.

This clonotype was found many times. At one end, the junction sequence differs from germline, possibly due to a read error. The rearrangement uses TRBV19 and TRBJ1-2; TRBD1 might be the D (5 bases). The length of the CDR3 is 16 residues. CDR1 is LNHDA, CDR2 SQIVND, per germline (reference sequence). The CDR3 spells CASSLDSGFLYYGYTF. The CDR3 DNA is TGTGCCAGTAGTCTAGATTCAGGGTTCCTCTACTATGGCTACACCTTC.

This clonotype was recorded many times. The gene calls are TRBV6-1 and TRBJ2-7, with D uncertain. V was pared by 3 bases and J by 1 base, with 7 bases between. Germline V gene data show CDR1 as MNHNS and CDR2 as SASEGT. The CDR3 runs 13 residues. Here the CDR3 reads CASSEGPSYEQYF. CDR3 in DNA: TGTGCCAGCAGTGAGGGTCCTTCCTACGAGCAGTACTTC.

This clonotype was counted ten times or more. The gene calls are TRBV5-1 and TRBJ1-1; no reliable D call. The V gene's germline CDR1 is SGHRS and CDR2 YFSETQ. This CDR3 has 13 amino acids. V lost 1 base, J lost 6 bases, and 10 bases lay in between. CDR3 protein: CASSLQGGAEAFF. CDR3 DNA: TGCGCCAGCAGCTTGCAAGGCGGAGCTGAAGCTTTCTTT.

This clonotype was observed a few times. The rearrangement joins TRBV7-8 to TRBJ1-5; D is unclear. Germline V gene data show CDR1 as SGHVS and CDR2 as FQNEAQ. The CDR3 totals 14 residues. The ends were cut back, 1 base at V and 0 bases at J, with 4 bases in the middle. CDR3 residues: CASSLEYSNQPQHF. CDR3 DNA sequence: TGTGCCAGCAGCTTAGAGTATAGCAATCAGCCCCAGCATTTT.

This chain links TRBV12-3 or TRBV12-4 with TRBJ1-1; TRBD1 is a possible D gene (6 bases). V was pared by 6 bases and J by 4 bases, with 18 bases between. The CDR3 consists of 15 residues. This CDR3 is CASSRQASSPTEAFF. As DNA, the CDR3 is TGTGCCAGCAGCCGACAGGCCAGTAGCCCCACTGAAGCTTTCTTT.

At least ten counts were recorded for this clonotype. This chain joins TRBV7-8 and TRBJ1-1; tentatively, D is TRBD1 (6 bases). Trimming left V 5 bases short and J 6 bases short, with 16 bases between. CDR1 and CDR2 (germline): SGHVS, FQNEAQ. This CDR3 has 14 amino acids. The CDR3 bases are TGTGCCAGCAGCGCTACAGGGATACGGGCTGAAGCTTTCTTT. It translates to CASSATGIRAEAFF.

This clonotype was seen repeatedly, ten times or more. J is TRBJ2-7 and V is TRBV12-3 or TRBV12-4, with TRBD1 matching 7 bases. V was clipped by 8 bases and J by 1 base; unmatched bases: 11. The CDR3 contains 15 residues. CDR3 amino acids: CASLSRAGGSYEQYF. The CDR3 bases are TGTGCCAGCCTTAGTCGAGCAGGGGGATCCTACGAGCAGTACTTC.

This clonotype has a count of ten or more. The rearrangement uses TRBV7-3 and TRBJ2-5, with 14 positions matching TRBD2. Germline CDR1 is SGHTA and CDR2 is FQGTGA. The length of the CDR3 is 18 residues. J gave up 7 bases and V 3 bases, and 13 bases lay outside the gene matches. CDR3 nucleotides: TGTGCCAGCAGCTTGCTTCCGGGACTAGCGGGAGACGCTGGGACCCAGTACTTC. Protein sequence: CASSLLPGLAGDAGTQYF.

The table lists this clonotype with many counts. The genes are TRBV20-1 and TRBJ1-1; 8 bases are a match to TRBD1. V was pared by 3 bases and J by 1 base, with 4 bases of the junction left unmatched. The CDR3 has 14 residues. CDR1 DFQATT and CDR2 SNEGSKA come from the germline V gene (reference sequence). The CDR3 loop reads CSAREGTGNTEAFF. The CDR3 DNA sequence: TGCAGTGCTAGGGAGGGGACAGGGAACACTGAAGCTTTCTTT.

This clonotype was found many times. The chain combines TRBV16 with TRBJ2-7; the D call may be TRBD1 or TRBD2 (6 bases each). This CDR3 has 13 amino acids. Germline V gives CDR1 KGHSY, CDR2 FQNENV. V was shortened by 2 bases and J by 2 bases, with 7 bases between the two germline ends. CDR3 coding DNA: TGTGCCAGCAGCCAAGGGGGGCCCTACGAGCAGTACTTC. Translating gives CASSQGGPYEQYF.